These 32 T cell receptor beta chains were sequenced from one sample in a study of blood T cells in healthy people across ages. Together with a sample-barcoded 5' primer, a J-beta primer mix was included in a second PCR lasting roughly 7 to 11 cycles. MiXCR, applied by TCRdb to the 5' RACE reads, yields one record per CDR3 protein. Found here are 1,300,000 or so distinct CDR3 sequences, approximately 59% of them singletons; the top ten hold roughly 7%. Sample: blood. These receptors were taken from a man between 18 and 29 years old in good health.

The J gene is TRBJ2-4, the V gene TRBV3-1; tentative D call: TRBD2 (6 bases). The DNA end is more similar to TRBJ2-7, so the J call may be wrong. The CDR3 runs 13 residues. In germline, CDR1 is LGHDT, CDR2 YNNKEL (reference sequence). For the CDR3, the DNA is TGTGCCAGCAGCCAAGTTGCGGGACACGAGCAGTACTTC. Residues: CASSQVAGHEQYF.

This clonotype was observed a single time. This sequence joins TRBV7-9 and TRBJ2-1, with D unclear. The CDR3 is 15 amino acids. Trimming stripped 1 base from V and 5 bases from J, with 12 bases between. Germline V CDR1 and CDR2: SEHNR, FQNEAQ (reference sequence). CDR3 bases: TGTGCCAGCAGCTTAGAAGGTGACTGGGACAATGAGCAGTTCTTC. This sequence encodes CASSLEGDWDNEQFF.

This rearrangement joins TRBV29-1 to TRBJ2-6, with a tentative D call TRBD1 (5 bases). Deletions cut 5 bases from V and 1 base from J, with 9 bases between. The CDR3 is 14 residues long. Germline lookup yields CDR1 SQVTM and CDR2 ANQGSEA. CDR3 nucleotides: TGCAGCGTTCTTCAGGGATCTGGGGCCAACGTCCTGACTTTC. This gives the protein CSVLQGSGANVLTF.

This chain uses TRBV4-3 with TRBJ2-7; D not resolved. CDR1 is LGHNA and CDR2 is YSLEER in the germline V gene. Trimming shortened V by 2 bases and J by 6 bases, and 11 bases separated the two germline ends. This CDR3 is 13 amino acids long. The CDR3 reads CASSQTHSGEQYF. The CDR3 DNA reads as TGCGCCAGCAGCCAAACTCATTCGGGCGAGCAGTACTTC.

This clonotype was seen just once. The gene calls are TRBV29-1 and TRBJ2-3; 14 bases fit TRBD2. After removal of 1 base from V and 3 bases from J, the junction contained 3 bases not matched to a gene. CDR1 is SQVTM and CDR2 is ANQGSEA in the germline V gene. This CDR3 region has 16 residues. The DNA of the CDR3 is TGCAGCGTTGAAGGGGGACTAGCGGGAGTAACAGATACGCAGTATTTT. Its translation is CSVEGGLAGVTDTQYF.

A note on this clonotype: One junction end disagrees with the germline gene, perhaps due to a read error. This chain uses TRBV6-1 with TRBJ1-6; D gene unclear. Per germline, CDR1 MNHNS and CDR2 SASEGT. There are 14 residues in the CDR3. The CDR3 DNA reads TGCGCCAGCAGTGCCCGGGATCAAAATTCACCCCTCCACTTT. Its translation: CASSARDQNSPLHF.

This clonotype was seen only a few times. V and J are TRBV12-3 or TRBV12-4 and TRBJ2-1; D is undetermined. The germline V and J ends were trimmed by 4 bases and 7 bases, with 14 bases remaining between them. This CDR3 has 14 residues. This CDR3 reads CASSSGLVGNEQFF. In DNA form, the CDR3 reads TGTGCCAGCAGTTCGGGTCTGGTGGGGAATGAGCAGTTCTTC.

This clonotype was found a few times. The V gene is TRBV7-2, the J gene TRBJ2-1; TRBD2 matches at 8 bases. V shed 5 bases and J 2 bases; nucleotides not matched to a gene: 5. CDR3 length equals 15 residues. CDR1 and CDR2 from the germline V gene are SGHTA and FQGNSA. CDR3: CASSASGGPYNEQFF. The CDR3 region has the DNA TGTGCCAGCAGCGCAAGCGGGGGTCCCTACAATGAGCAGTTCTTC.

This chain connects TRBV12-3 or TRBV12-4 to TRBJ2-1; a possible D gene is TRBD2 (6 bases). The CDR3 spans 15 residues. Trimming removed 6 bases at V and 7 bases at J, with 19 bases between. The CDR3 loop is CASRNTGVAENEQFF. The CDR3 DNA reads as TGTGCCAGCAGGAATACGGGGGTCGCGGAGAATGAGCAGTTCTTC.

The gene calls are TRBV5-5 and TRBJ1-6; D gene ambiguous. In germline, CDR1 is SGHKS, CDR2 YYEKEE (reference sequence). This CDR3 is 15 amino acids long. Trimming took off 0 bases at V and 3 bases at J, with 7 bases between the two ends. The CDR3 spells CASSLGDHYNSPLHF. CDR3 nucleotide sequence: TGTGCCAGCAGCTTGGGGGATCACTATAATTCACCCCTCCACTTT.

Comment on this clonotype: At one end the junction does not follow the germline gene, possibly because of a read error. This sequence joins TRBV15 and TRBJ2-1; TRBD1 agrees at 10 bases. The CDR3 has 14 amino acids. Per the germline V gene, CDR1 is LNHNV and CDR2 is YYDKDF (reference sequence). The CDR3 DNA reads as TGTGCCACCGCTCCGGGACAGGGGTACGGGGAGCTGTTCTTC. Its translation: CATAPGQGYGELFF.

This clonotype was counted a few times. The rearrangement links TRBV4-1 to TRBJ2-7, with 8 bases that match TRBD1. CDR3 length: 14 residues. Germline V gene data show CDR1 as MGHRA and CDR2 as YSYEKL. Trimming removed 4 bases from V and 5 bases from J; junction bases left unmatched: 7. DNA of the CDR3: TGCGCCAGCAGCCCCGGGACAGGTCGAGACGAGCAGTACTTC. It encodes CASSPGTGRDEQYF.

This chain joins TRBV6-1 and TRBJ1-1; 7 bases fit TRBD1. This CDR3 has 14 residues. V shed 2 bases, J shed 7 bases, and the junction held 7 bases outside the gene matches. Germline CDR1 is MNHNS and CDR2 is SASEGT. The CDR3 DNA is TGTGCCAGCAGTGAACGGGCCGGGGACAGTGAAGCTTTCTTT. Translation gives CASSERAGDSEAFF.

The chain uses TRBV20-1 and TRBJ1-5, with a weak D call TRBD1 (5 bases). Trimming shortened V by 1 base and J by 14 bases, and 21 bases separated the two germline ends. The CDR3 sequence is 14 residues long. Germline V gene sequence: CDR1 DFQATT, CDR2 SNEGSKA (reference sequence). CDR3 residues: CSARAFRGEGEEHF. CDR3 in DNA: TGCAGTGCTAGAGCGTTCCGGGGGGAAGGGGAGGAGCATTTT.

This clonotype was seen only a few times. The chain uses TRBV4-1 and TRBJ2-1; 8 bases match TRBD1. The ends lost 0 bases at V and 9 bases at J; junction bases unmatched: 16. Germline V gene sequence: CDR1 MGHRA, CDR2 YSYEKL. This CDR3 is 18 amino acids long. CDR3 in DNA: TGCGCCAGCAGCCAAGATCCGAACTGGACAGGGACTGGAGGTGAGCAGTTCTTC. Amino acids: CASSQDPNWTGTGGEQFF.

The gene calls are TRBV29-1 and TRBJ2-1, with D perhaps matching TRBD2 (6 bases). The CDR3 totals 13 residues. V lost 4 bases and J lost 10, with 17 bases in between. Germline V gives CDR1 SQVTM, CDR2 ANQGSEA. The CDR3 DNA is TGCAGCGTTGTAGGTCTCGGGACTCCAGAGCAGTTCTTC. This encodes CSVVGLGTPEQFF.

V is TRBV28 and J is TRBJ2-7; 9 positions agree with TRBD2. This CDR3 region has 14 residues. Germline V gene sequence: CDR1 MDHEN, CDR2 SYDVKM. V was pared by 5 bases and J by 7 bases, with 9 bases of the junction left unmatched. As DNA, the CDR3 is TGTGCCAGCAGTCCCTCTAGCGGGGTGGGGGAGCAGTACTTC. It encodes CASSPSSGVGEQYF.

This chain joins TRBV3-1 and TRBJ1-2; a possible D gene is TRBD1 (5 bases). Germline V CDR1 and CDR2: LGHDT, YNNKEL (reference sequence). The CDR3 runs to 14 residues. V was clipped by 1 base and J by 8 bases, with 14 bases between them. As DNA, the CDR3 is TGTGCCAGCAGCCAAGGTCGTTCCGGGACGGGCTACACCTTC. It codes for CASSQGRSGTGYTF.

This clonotype has a handful of counts. The chain couples TRBV25-1 to TRBJ1-2; possible D gene TRBD1, 5 bases. Germline CDR1 MGHDK, CDR2 SYGVNS. Deletions cut 5 bases from V and 2 bases from J, with 18 bases between. The CDR3 loop spans 16 amino acids. The CDR3 spells CASSFHQGQGNYGYTF. CDR3 DNA sequence: TGTGCCAGCAGTTTCCACCAAGGGCAGGGAAACTATGGCTACACCTTC.

V is TRBV28 and J is TRBJ2-4; either TRBD1 or TRBD2 may supply D (6 bases each). The DNA matches TRBJ2-5 better at its end, which makes the J call doubtful. This CDR3 has 15 residues. Germline CDR1 and CDR2: MDHEN and SYDVKM. CDR3: CASTSGGGRQETQYF. The CDR3 bases are TGTGCCAGCACCTCTGGTGGGGGGCGTCAAGAGACCCAGTACTTC.

The CDR3 sequence: CASSLARGGAGANVLTF. The CDR3 DNA is TGTGCCAGCAGCTTAGCCCGGGGGGGCGCTGGGGCCAACGTCCTGACTTTC. V usage is TRBV7-9 and J usage is TRBJ2-6, with TRBD2 matching 8 bases. CDR1 and CDR2 (germline): SEHNR, FQNEAQ (reference sequence). The V and J ends lost 0 bases and 2 bases, in that order; junction bases with no gene match: 3. This CDR3 spans 17 amino acids.

This clonotype was detected only a few times. Relative to the germline gene, one junction end is altered; a read error may explain this. V and J are TRBV6-2 or TRBV6-3 and TRBJ2-6, with D perhaps given as TRBD1 or TRBD2 (5 bases each). Per germline, CDR1 MNHEY and CDR2 SVGEGT. There are 14 residues in the CDR3. CDR3 nucleotides: TGTGCTAGCAAGAAGGGACCCGGGGCCAACGTCCTGACTTTC. Translating it yields CASKKGPGANVLTF.

The rearrangement links TRBV4-3 to TRBJ1-1; D is possibly TRBD1 (5 bases). Per germline, CDR1 LGHNA and CDR2 YSLEER. This CDR3 is built from 16 residues. Between the trimmed V and J ends, which lost 4 bases and 0 bases, there was a span of 15 bases. The CDR3 here is CASSPADRPMNTEAFF. In nucleotides, the CDR3 is TGCGCCAGCAGCCCTGCTGACAGACCGATGAACACTGAAGCTTTCTTT.

This sequence joins TRBV12-3 or TRBV12-4 and TRBJ1-2; 9 positions match TRBD1. J lost 8 bases, V lost 7 bases, and 8 bases had no gene match. The CDR3 is made up of 13 amino acids. CDR3 nucleotides: TGTGCCAGCAATCAAGACAGGGGGAACGGCTACACCTTC. Its translation: CASNQDRGNGYTF.

The rearrangement joins TRBV4-1 to TRBJ2-7; D is undetermined. Trimming stripped 1 base from V and 5 bases from J, with 15 bases between. Germline V gene lookup returns CDR1 MGHRA and CDR2 YSYEKL. This CDR3 is 15 amino acids long. CDR3 bases: TGCGCCAGCAGCCAAGGGTGGGCAGCTCTAGACGAGCAGTACTTC. It specifies CASSQGWAALDEQYF.

About this clonotype itself: The junction differs from germline at one of its ends, possibly a read error. The chain employs TRBV7-9 and TRBJ2-1; D not resolved. The CDR3 is 11 amino acids. The germline V gene encodes CDR1 SEHNR and CDR2 FQNEAQ (reference sequence). CDR3 nucleotides: TGTTCCAGCAGCCTAAACAATGAGCAGTTCTTC. The encoded protein is CSSSLNNEQFF.

The rearrangement joins TRBV29-1 to TRBJ2-1; D gene uncertain. Germline V lookup: CDR1 SQVTM, CDR2 ANQGSEA. The V and J ends lost 7 bases and 12 bases respectively, with 13 bases between them. The CDR3 extends over 10 amino acids. This CDR3 is CSGLSGVQFF. The CDR3 DNA is TGCAGCGGGCTTTCCGGTGTGCAGTTCTTC.

The V gene is TRBV19, the J gene TRBJ1-1; D is uncertain. The V gene's germline CDR1 is LNHDA and CDR2 SQIVND (reference sequence). The CDR3 covers 13 residues. Trimming pared 0 bases from V and 3 bases from J, leaving 5 bases between. In DNA form, the CDR3 reads TGTGCCAGTAGTATAGACATCCACACTGAAGCTTTCTTT. It specifies CASSIDIHTEAFF.

CDR3 DNA: TGCGCCAGCAGCCAATTACCAACGGGACCCTACGAGCAGTTCTTC. Translation: CASSQLPTGPYEQFF. The genes are TRBV4-1 and TRBJ2-1; the D gene could be TRBD1 or TRBD2 (5 bases each). V was clipped by 2 bases and J by 10 bases, with 18 bases between them. The germline CDR1 and CDR2 sequences are MGHRA and YSYEKL. The CDR3 spans 15 residues.

The chain joins TRBV7-6 to TRBJ1-2, with 7 bases matching TRBD1. V shed 3 bases, J shed 3 bases, and the junction held 13 bases outside the gene matches. Germline V gene data show CDR1 as SGHVS and CDR2 as FNYEAQ. The CDR3 consists of 17 residues. The CDR3 DNA reads as TGTGCCAGCAGCTTCGATCCAACACAGGGGAACGACTATGGCTACACCTTC. It is translated as CASSFDPTQGNDYGYTF.

This clonotype has more than one count but fewer than ten. The chain couples TRBV6-5 to TRBJ2-4, with TRBD1 matching 7 bases. The tail of the sequence fits TRBJ2-7 better, so the J call may be wrong. CDR3 length equals 13 residues. CDR1 is MNHEY and CDR2 is SVGAGI in the germline V gene. CDR3 residues: CASSPHRGGEQYF. As DNA, the CDR3 is TGTGCCAGCAGTCCCCACAGGGGTGGCGAGCAGTACTTC.

This chain uses TRBV7-9 with TRBJ2-1; TRBD2 might be the D (5 bases). Trimming took off 5 bases at V and 15 bases at J, with 17 bases between the two ends. This CDR3 is 12 amino acids long. Germline CDR1 is SEHNR and CDR2 is FQNEAQ (reference sequence). The CDR3 bases are TGTGCCAGCAGCCTCGGGATGACTGCCGTGTTCTTC. As protein: CASSLGMTAVFF.